Listed below are T cell receptor beta chains from one sample, sequenced in a study of blood T cell repertoires in COVID-19. The repertoire was sequenced with immunoSEQ multiplex PCR; TCRdb's copy has only in-frame clones and lacks some. The sample holds approximately 240,000 clones, about 85% seen once. Material for sequencing was peripheral blood. The receptors were sampled from a woman between 18 and 30 years old who had recovered from COVID-19. Both conserved end residues are trimmed from each CDR3.

v_call: TRBV6-5
j_call: TRBJ2-5
cdr3_aa: ASRFAGGETQY

v_call: TRBV19
j_call: TRBJ2-1
cdr3_aa: ASSPLGTSGHNEQF

v_call: TRBV6-2/TRBV6-3
j_call: TRBJ1-5
cdr3_aa: ASSSLGQGGH

v_call: TRBV13
j_call: TRBJ2-1
cdr3_aa: ASSSPTGTSFDEQF

v_call: TRBV24-1
j_call: TRBJ2-5
cdr3_aa: ATSGSGTEETQY

v_call: TRBV7-6
j_call: TRBJ2-7
cdr3_aa: ASSLLAAGGSYEQY

v_call: TRBV5-1
j_call: TRBJ2-5
cdr3_aa: ASRRQVAGGGRETQY

v_call: TRBV29-1
j_call: TRBJ2-5
cdr3_aa: SVVPIGLAGVETQY

v_call: TRBV4-1
j_call: TRBJ2-5
cdr3_aa: ASNFPGETQY

v_call: TRBV7-2
j_call: TRBJ2-1
cdr3_aa: ASTLTLAGGNEQF

v_call: TRBV12-3/TRBV12-4
j_call: TRBJ2-1
cdr3_aa: ASSRGREQF

v_call: TRBV5-1
j_call: TRBJ1-5
cdr3_aa: ASSEGDLSNQPQH

v_call: TRBV6-2/TRBV6-3
j_call: TRBJ1-1
cdr3_aa: ASSYSAGRGTEAF

v_call: TRBV4-1
j_call: TRBJ1-4
cdr3_aa: ASSQPLRRSEKLF

v_call: TRBV7-2
j_call: TRBJ1-1
cdr3_aa: ASSLGRALYTEAF

v_call: TRBV6-1
j_call: TRBJ2-7
cdr3_aa: ASTSTSGSHEQY

v_call: TRBV4-2
j_call: TRBJ1-2
cdr3_aa: ASSQVRGESYGYT

v_call: TRBV25-1
j_call: TRBJ1-5
cdr3_aa: ASSDRVNQPQH

v_call: TRBV10-1
j_call: TRBJ2-1
cdr3_aa: ASPRGTQEGEQF

v_call: TRBV27
j_call: TRBJ2-4
cdr3_aa: ASSFNTLAKNIQY

v_call: TRBV6-2/TRBV6-3
j_call: TRBJ2-5
cdr3_aa: ASSYSRTGGSPETQY

v_call: TRBV4-3
j_call: TRBJ2-3
cdr3_aa: ASSLAAGTDTQY

v_call: TRBV28
j_call: TRBJ2-7
cdr3_aa: ASSFLDSKVTYEQY

v_call: TRBV27
j_call: TRBJ2-2
cdr3_aa: ASSPFPGAAPTGELF

v_call: TRBV7-8
j_call: TRBJ1-2
cdr3_aa: ASSGDSPVLSDYGYT

v_call: TRBV6-2/TRBV6-3
j_call: TRBJ2-1
cdr3_aa: ASSYSGLAGVYNEQF

v_call: TRBV7-2
j_call: TRBJ2-3
cdr3_aa: ASIELAGDVGDTQY

v_call: TRBV6-1
j_call: TRBJ2-2
cdr3_aa: ASSAEAGGTTGELF

v_call: TRBV2
j_call: TRBJ2-1
cdr3_aa: ASSEASGRSPF

v_call: TRBV19
j_call: TRBJ2-5
cdr3_aa: ASSQWETQY

v_call: TRBV7-2
j_call: TRBJ1-1
cdr3_aa: ASSSRINTEAF

v_call: TRBV19
j_call: TRBJ1-5
cdr3_aa: ASSLWTGGMGNQPQH

v_call: TRBV5-6
j_call: TRBJ2-5
cdr3_aa: ASSADRVETQY

v_call: TRBV7-2
j_call: TRBJ2-1
cdr3_aa: ASSAQGAGNEQF

v_call: TRBV19
j_call: TRBJ1-1
cdr3_aa: ASSPGQLYEAF

v_call: TRBV15
j_call: TRBJ1-4
cdr3_aa: ATSRREDEKLF

v_call: TRBV19
j_call: TRBJ2-1
cdr3_aa: ASSIGRSYPSYNEQF

v_call: TRBV12-3/TRBV12-4
j_call: TRBJ1-1
cdr3_aa: ASAGMAEAF

v_call: TRBV28
j_call: TRBJ2-1
cdr3_aa: ASSLIWSGSSYNEQF

v_call: TRBV27
j_call: TRBJ2-2
cdr3_aa: ASSLMRGQNTGELF

v_call: TRBV24-1
j_call: TRBJ1-2
cdr3_aa: ATSDPGQVEGYT

v_call: TRBV5-3
j_call: TRBJ2-1
cdr3_aa: ARSSRGRLAGVHEQF

v_call: TRBV7-2
j_call: TRBJ2-5
cdr3_aa: ASSWAQETQY

v_call: TRBV6-4
j_call: TRBJ2-3
cdr3_aa: ASSEERGSTDTQY

v_call: TRBV3-1/TRBV3-2
j_call: TRBJ2-7
cdr3_aa: ASSQDKDRRRGLNEQY

v_call: TRBV15
j_call: TRBJ2-7
cdr3_aa: ATNAGTGTYEQY